Included here is one T cell receptor (beta chain) sequence, with context. No antigen is known for it. With a much larger clone just one base away, this may be a read error. Original methodology: Using the CDR3 differences seen across clinicopathological groups, the authors built a distant-metastasis classifier for papillary thyroid cancer, which was meant to discriminate distant-metastatic patients. TCRdb redid the clone calls on the PCR reads using MiXCR. V and J calls and clone size were set by TCRdb, not the authors. Among tens of thousands of clones, 24% were seen once, and the ten largest hold 5% to 7.5%. CDR3 length equals 11 residues. The source of the sample is a study of metastatic and nonmetastatic thyroid tumors. Study at large: Samples came from malignant and benign thyroid patients, and repertoires were compared across blood and tumor or nodule tissue.

Treatment of any kind had been given to no patient before thyroid surgery. Regarding the study as a whole: A significant increase in TCR beta diversity was reportedly seen in malignant thyroid tumors relative to benign nodules, in blood and tumor.

The V call is TRBV12-3 or TRBV12-4, the J call TRBJ1-1, with 7 bases identical to TRBD1. The sample was tumor tissue. The TCR comes from a female donor with papillary thyroid cancer or a benign thyroid nodule (not recorded which). Some clones in this sample may be carry-over from other donors' samples. The CDR3 DNA reads as TGTACCAGCAGAGTTACAGGGGAAGCTCTCTTT. Amino acids: CTSRVTGEALF.